These 16 T cell receptor beta chains originate from one sample sequenced in a study of early T cells in non-severe SARS-CoV-2 infection. MiXCR, run by TCRdb on the 5' RACE reads, gives a single entry per CDR3 protein. The table has tens of thousands of distinct CDR3 sequences, 11% seen once. The sequencing used whole blood, collected at baseline. These receptor sequences come from an adult who was a healthcare worker with PCR-confirmed SARS-CoV-2 infection or an uninfected control (not recorded which).

This clonotype was counted a few times. The chain recombines TRBV7-3 with TRBJ1-3; the D is unclear. CDR1 is SGHTA and CDR2 is FQGTGA in the germline V gene. The germline V and J ends were trimmed by 9 bases and 4 bases, with 16 bases remaining between them. This CDR3 spans 14 amino acids. The CDR3 DNA reads as TGTGCCAGGGATCGGACGGGCTGCGGAAACACCATATATTTT. Translated: CARDRTGCGNTIYF. Drawing the rest from reference TRBV7-3 and TRBJ1-3, the complete variable domain is GAGVSQTPSNKVTEKGKYVELRCDPISGHTALYWYRQSLGQGPEFLIYFQGTGAADDSGLPNDRFFAVRPEGSVSTLKIQRTERGDSAVYLCARDRTGCGNTIYFGEGSWLTVV.

This clonotype showed up many times. The V and J genes are TRBV5-1 and TRBJ2-7; D may correspond to TRBD1 or TRBD2 (5 bases each). V lost 4 bases to trimming and J lost 9 bases, with 17 bases between them. The germline CDR1 and CDR2 sequences are SGHRS and YFSETQ. The length of the CDR3 is 13 residues. This CDR3 reads CASSPGPPRGQYF. For the CDR3, the DNA is TGCGCCAGCAGCCCGGGACCCCCCCGAGGGCAGTACTTC. The complete variable domain, with remaining parts taken from reference TRBV5-1 and TRBJ2-7, reads KAGVTQTPRYLIKTRGQQVTLSCSPISGHRSVSWYQQTPGQGLQFLFEYFSETQRNKGNFPGRFSGRQFSNSRSEMNVSTLELGDSALYLCASSPGPPRGQYFGPGTRLTVT.

The J gene is TRBJ2-5, the V gene TRBV10-2, with D perhaps assigned TRBD1 or TRBD2 (5 bases each). The CDR3 runs 12 residues. Germline lookup yields CDR1 WSHSY and CDR2 SAAADI. V was clipped by 4 bases and J by 5 bases, with 8 bases between them. The CDR3 DNA reads as TGCGCCAGCAGTGGGGGGATTGAGACCCAGTACTTC. It translates to CASSGGIETQYF.

This clonotype was seen repeatedly, ten times or more. The gene calls are TRBV3-1 and TRBJ2-1; perhaps D is TRBD1 or TRBD2 (5 bases each). Germline assignment: CDR1 LGHDT and CDR2 YNNKEL (reference sequence). The CDR3 sequence is 13 residues long. Trimming pared 1 base from V and 14 bases from J, leaving 15 bases between. DNA of the CDR3: TGTGCCAGCAGCCAAGGGGACGTGGGGATGGAGTTCTTC. It specifies CASSQGDVGMEFF.

This clonotype was counted at least ten times. The chain uses TRBV12-3 or TRBV12-4 and TRBJ1-1; D not certain. The CDR3 consists of 15 residues. V was trimmed by 7 bases and J by 4 bases, leaving 19 bases between them. CDR3 coding DNA: TGTGCCAGCATCTACTCGGTGGTGGGGAGCACTGAAGCTTTCTTT. As protein: CASIYSVVGSTEAFF.

V usage is TRBV7-9 and J usage is TRBJ1-2; 7 bases are a match to TRBD1. J gave up 3 bases and V 5 bases, and 12 bases lay outside the gene matches. Germline CDR1 is SEHNR and CDR2 is FQNEAQ (reference sequence). The CDR3 contains 16 residues. The chain's CDR3 is CASSQPPQTGHYGYTF. As DNA, the CDR3 is TGTGCCAGCAGCCAGCCACCGCAGACAGGGCACTATGGCTACACCTTC.

This clonotype occurred a few times. The chain has TRBV15 and TRBJ2-1, with TRBD2 matching over 8 bases. The CDR3 has 16 residues. J was trimmed by 5 bases and V by 4 bases; bases with no gene match: 10. CDR1 and CDR2 from the germline V gene are LNHNV and YYDKDF (reference sequence). The CDR3 reads CATSTLEAGGHNEQFF. CDR3 sequence (DNA): TGTGCCACCAGCACCCTTGAGGCGGGGGGCCACAATGAGCAGTTCTTC.

Comment on this clonotype: A single base separates this from a much larger clone, so it may be a read error. J is TRBJ1-5 and V is TRBV12-3 or TRBV12-4; no definite D call. The V end was cut by 6 bases, the J end by 6 bases, with 15 bases between. The CDR3 has 14 amino acids. CDR3 sequence (DNA): TGTGCCAGCAGCCAACTGGGGAGGAGTCAGCCCCAGCATTTT. Protein sequence: CASSQLGRSQPQHF.

This chain links TRBV9 with TRBJ2-3, with D possibly TRBD2 on 6 matching bases. The ends were cut back, 0 bases at V and 6 bases at J, with 11 bases in the middle. Germline loops: CDR1 SGDLS, CDR2 YYNGEE. The CDR3 is 14 residues long. The chain's CDR3 is CASSVVAGSDTQYF. The CDR3 region has the DNA TGTGCCAGCAGCGTAGTGGCGGGGTCGGATACGCAGTATTTT. The full variable domain, completed using reference TRBV9 and TRBJ2-3, is DSGVTQTPKHLITATGQRVTLRCSPRSGDLSVYWYQQSLDQGLQFLIQYYNGEERAKGNILERFSAQQFPDLHSELNLSSLELGDSALYFCASSVVAGSDTQYFGPGTRLTVL.

The chain combines TRBV9 with TRBJ2-3, with TRBD2 as a possible D gene (7 bases). V lost 0 bases to trimming and J lost 3 bases, with 11 bases between them. Germline V gene sequence: CDR1 SGDLS, CDR2 YYNGEE. This CDR3 has 15 amino acids. CDR3 amino acids: CASSVARGATDTQYF. The DNA of the CDR3 is TGTGCCAGCAGCGTAGCCCGGGGGGCAACAGATACGCAGTATTTT.

This clonotype came up once. Germline is not matched at one junction end, which may reflect a read error. The chain uses TRBV5-1 and TRBJ1-1; the D gene is possibly TRBD1 (6 bases). CDR3 length equals 14 residues. The germline gives CDR1 SGHRS, CDR2 YFSETQ. This CDR3 reads CASSLVGQGTDAFF. CDR3 DNA: TGCGCCAGCAGCTTGGTAGGCCAGGGGACTGACGCTTTCTTT.

This clonotype has ten or more counts. This chain connects TRBV29-1 to TRBJ2-7; D assignment may be TRBD1 or TRBD2 (6 bases each). Germline V gene sequence: CDR1 SQVTM, CDR2 ANQGSEA. V gave up 7 bases and J gave up 0 bases, with 10 bases separating them. This CDR3 is built from 12 residues. For the CDR3, the DNA is TGCAGCGGGGGGGACATCTCCTACGAGCAGTACTTC. It specifies CSGGDISYEQYF.

This rearrangement joins TRBV6-5 to TRBJ2-5, with a possible D match to TRBD2 (6 bases). The CDR3 totals 14 residues. The V end lost 0 bases, the J end lost 5 bases, and 10 bases lay between the germline ends. Germline V gene sequence: CDR1 MNHEY, CDR2 SVGAGI. The CDR3 protein is CASSYSWGRETQYF. CDR3 in DNA: TGTGCCAGCAGTTACTCATGGGGGAGGGAGACCCAGTACTTC.

This clonotype was seen a few times. The gene calls are TRBV12-3 or TRBV12-4 and TRBJ1-4; possibly TRBD1 for D (6 bases). The V gene lost 2 bases and the J gene lost 8 bases, with 21 bases spanning the gap. The CDR3 has 17 amino acids. The CDR3 region has the DNA TGTGCCAGCAGTTTATCCCGCGGGCGGCAGGGGCGGGAAAAACTGTTTTTT. Translated, it gives CASSLSRGRQGREKLFF.

A few counts support this clonotype. The chain employs TRBV20-1 and TRBJ1-2; D unresolved. The CDR3 is 16 residues long. V was shortened by 0 bases and J by 3 bases, with 17 bases between the two germline ends. Germline V gene lookup returns CDR1 DFQATT and CDR2 SNEGSKA (reference sequence). The CDR3 spells CSARDPEQPKHYGYTF. The CDR3 bases are TGCAGTGCTAGAGATCCCGAACAGCCAAAACACTATGGCTACACCTTC.

V gene TRBV7-2 combines with J gene TRBJ2-2; 7 bases align to TRBD2. Germline V CDR1 and CDR2: SGHTA, FQGNSA. CDR3 length: 16 amino acids. With V trimmed by 1 base and J by 5 bases, 7 bases remained unmatched. In nucleotides, the CDR3 is TGTGCCAGCAGCTTAGTGGGTGCTAGCGGAACCGGGGAGCTGTTTTTT. Residues: CASSLVGASGTGELFF.